One and the same sample provided the 10 T cell receptor beta chains below, sequenced in a study of tumor-infiltrating lymphocytes in oesophageal squamous cell carcinoma. MiXCR, applied by TCRdb to the PCR reads, yields one record per CDR3 protein. Among 9,900 or so distinct CDR3 sequences, under 70% were seen once, and the ten largest hold less than 40%. The sequencing input was esophageal tumor tissue. The receptors derive from a female donor with esophageal squamous cell carcinoma.

The rearrangement joins TRBV28 to TRBJ2-3; 9 nucleotides agree with TRBD2. TRBJ2-1 explains the end of the DNA better; the J call may be wrong. The CDR3 loop spans 12 amino acids. In germline, CDR1 is MDHEN, CDR2 SYDVKM. The CDR3 DNA is TGTGCCAGCAGGACCGGGACTAGCGAGCAGTTCTTC. This gives the protein CASRTGTSEQFF.

The V and J genes are TRBV7-3 and TRBJ2-1; TRBD2 matches at 8 bases. V shed 4 bases, J shed 0 bases, and the junction held 5 bases outside the gene matches. Germline V gives CDR1 SGHTA, CDR2 FQGTGA. The CDR3 covers 16 residues. The CDR3 reads CASSSQAGVSYNEQFF. CDR3 DNA sequence: TGTGCCAGCAGCTCCCAAGCGGGAGTCTCCTACAATGAGCAGTTCTTC.

This clonotype is deemed medium-sized. The CDR3 region is CASSIGTSGRASYNEQFF. The CDR3 region has the DNA TGTGCCAGCAGCATAGGGACTAGCGGGAGGGCCTCCTACAATGAGCAGTTCTTC. The chain uses TRBV7-8 and TRBJ2-1, with 16 positions matching TRBD2. Germline lookup yields CDR1 SGHVS and CDR2 FQNEAQ. J lost 0 bases, V lost 5 bases, and 4 bases had no gene match. CDR3 length: 18 residues.

This chain connects TRBV7-8 to TRBJ2-7; no reliable D call. CDR3 size: 14 residues. The V gene lost 1 base and the J gene lost 4 bases, with 11 bases spanning the gap. Germline V CDR1 and CDR2: SGHVS, FQNEAQ. The CDR3 region has the DNA TGTGCCAGCAGCTTAGGAGTGTTTGGGTACGAGCAGTACTTC. It codes for CASSLGVFGYEQYF.

The genes are TRBV6-1 and TRBJ1-1, with a tentative D call TRBD1 (5 bases). Trimming removed 8 bases at V and 7 bases at J, with 14 bases between. The CDR3 contains 12 residues. Germline V gives CDR1 MNHNS, CDR2 SASEGT. The chain's CDR3 is CASRVGASEAFF. Written as DNA, the CDR3 is TGTGCCAGCCGTGTCGGGGCCAGTGAAGCTTTCTTT.

This sequence joins TRBV7-2 and TRBJ2-7; D is undetermined. Trimming stripped 5 bases from V and 7 bases from J, with 21 bases between. The CDR3 is made up of 15 amino acids. Germline loops: CDR1 SGHTA, CDR2 FQGNSA. CDR3 nucleotides: TGTGCCAGCAGCCCGAGTCAGTCACTCTACAATGAGCAGTACTTC. Translated: CASSPSQSLYNEQYF.

This clonotype showed up just a few times. The chain carries TRBV7-2 and TRBJ2-7; D is ambiguous. Gene TRBJ2-5 matches the end of the DNA better, so the J call may be wrong. The CDR3 runs 13 residues. Germline V CDR1 and CDR2: SGHTA, FQGNSA. The CDR3 DNA follows: TGTGCCAGCAGCTTAGGACCGCAAGAGACCCAGTACTTC. Its protein product is CASSLGPQETQYF.

This chain uses TRBV7-3 with TRBJ2-7; the D is unclear. The DNA end is more similar to TRBJ2-1, so the J call may be wrong. This CDR3 region has 15 residues. Germline loops: CDR1 SGHTA, CDR2 FQGTGA. CDR3 residues: CASSGAPSSYNEQFF. For the CDR3, the DNA is TGTGCCAGCAGCGGAGCCCCGAGCTCCTACAATGAGCAGTTCTTC.

The chain couples TRBV7-4 to TRBJ1-4; maybe TRBD1 (6 bases). Germline CDR1 is SGHVT and CDR2 is SQSDAQ. V gave up 4 bases and J gave up 7 bases, with 13 bases separating them. This CDR3 has 14 residues. CDR3 in amino acids: CASSSAGAGEKLFF. In DNA form, the CDR3 reads TGTGCCAGCAGCTCGGCAGGGGCCGGTGAAAAACTGTTTTTT.

The chain joins TRBV5-5 to TRBJ2-1; the D gene could be TRBD1 or TRBD2 (7 bases each). With the DNA end fitting TRBJ2-7 better, the J assignment may be wrong. Germline CDR1 is SGHKS and CDR2 is YYEKEE (reference sequence). CDR3 size: 14 residues. The DNA for the CDR3 is TGTGCCAGCAGCTCTCAAGCGGGGACAGATACGCAGTACTTC. Translated, it gives CASSSQAGTDTQYF.